This TCR beta chain was documented in a study of regulatory T cells in long-lasting Graves disease. This sample's time point: newly diagnosed GD, antithyroid drugs for less than 3 months. Isolated PBMC RNA provided the starting material for the TCR library. HTBI primers from iRepertoire and Arm-PCR of CDR3 regions yielded the TCR beta libraries. One entry per CDR3 protein results from TCRdb running MiXCR on the multiplex PCR reads. The sample records around 450,000 distinct CDR3 sequences, under 15% being singletons. Germline assignment: CDR1 MGHRA and CDR2 YSYEKL. The junction had 4 bases not matched to a gene; V was cut back by 0 bases and J by 3 bases. CDR3 size: 15 residues. The same data also contributed to another study, on T cells in Graves' hyperthyroidism and ophthalmopathy.

J is TRBJ2-5 and V is TRBV4-1; 7 positions match TRBD1. The receptor was isolated from a woman in her thirties with Graves disease. The sequences come from peripheral blood mononuclear cells (PBMCs), collected at new diagnosis, from a patient treated with antithyroid drugs. The CDR3 reads CASSQEDRNEETQYF. The CDR3 DNA reads TGCGCCAGCAGCCAAGAGGACAGGAACGAAGAGACCCAGTACTTC.